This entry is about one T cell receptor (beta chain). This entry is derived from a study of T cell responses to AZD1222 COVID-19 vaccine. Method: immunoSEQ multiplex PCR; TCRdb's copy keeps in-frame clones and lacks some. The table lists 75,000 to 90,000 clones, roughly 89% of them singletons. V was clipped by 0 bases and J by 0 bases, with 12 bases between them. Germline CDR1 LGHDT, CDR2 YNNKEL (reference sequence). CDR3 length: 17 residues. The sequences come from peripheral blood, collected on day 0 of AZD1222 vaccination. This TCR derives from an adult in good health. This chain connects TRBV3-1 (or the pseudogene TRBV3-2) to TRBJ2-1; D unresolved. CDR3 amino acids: CASSQDLSASSYNEQFF. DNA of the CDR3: TGTGCCAGCAGCCAAGATTTATCCGCGAGCTCCTACAATGAGCAGTTCTTC.